A selection of T cell receptor beta chains follows, all from one sample in a study of T-cell memory formation after mild COVID-19. TCRdb independently ran MiXCR on the 5' RACE reads; one entry per CDR3 protein. The sample has approximately 430,000 distinct CDR3 sequences; 20% to 25% are singletons. The sample was PBMCs or a T cell subset sorted from them (not recorded which). Receptor source: an adult woman who had mild COVID-19 (a few samples of this study predate the infection). Cell type and time point are not known. Each CDR3 is given without its conserved first and last residue.

TRBV7-9 | 11 | ASSRGEVYEQY
TRBV27 | 12 | ASRRDRDNQPQH
TRBV24-1 | 12 | ATSDLFRPYEQY
TRBV29-1 | 11 | SVRVSEANVLT
TRBV5-1 | 15 | ASSLDSGFRSYNEQF
TRBV5-1 | 12 | ASSLAGTDTEAF
TRBV20-1 | 10 | SARGLVNEQF
TRBV11-1 | 13 | ASSPGTSGHNEQF
TRBV7-9 | 15 | ASSPRLAGIHRNEQF
TRBV5-1 | 10 | ASSLGFNEQF
TRBV7-2 | 11 | ASRDTGSYEQF
TRBV5-1 | 13 | ASSPDSSSGNTIY
TRBV9 | 14 | ASSGTDRRNTGELF
TRBV5-1 | 16 | ASSFPLSLGRTTREQF
TRBV5-4 | 13 | ASSLGRENSYEQY
TRBV6-2/TRBV6-3 | 12 | ASRPDSYQETQY
TRBV7-6 | 15 | ASSLAGLAGGTGELF
TRBV6-2/TRBV6-3 | 11 | ASSYSSNNEQF
TRBV12-3/TRBV12-4 | 13 | ASRKGQVTSYEQY
TRBV3-1 | 12 | ASSQDWRNYGYT
TRBV9 | 10 | ASGSGSFEQF
TRBV3-1 | 11 | ASSQGTSGAHF
TRBV7-2 | 13 | ASSRTRSGNQPQH
TRBV20-1 | 12 | SPRGSASTDTQY
TRBV29-1 | 11 | SVATWNTDTQY
TRBV12-3/TRBV12-4 | 13 | ASSSLAGGIDTQY
TRBV5-1 | 11 | ASSSTGTRGYT
TRBV15 | 11 | ATSRVPEGEQY
TRBV18 | 14 | ASSPSLAGASYEQY
TRBV5-1 | 15 | ASSYTHQGFRDYGYT
TRBV15 | 11 | ATSNGPPYGYT
TRBV7-6 | 12 | ASSLQGGPYEQY
TRBV18 | 15 | ASSPPTSGGARNEQF
TRBV24-1 | 15 | ATSSRTGDYPQDTQY
TRBV5-1 | 15 | ASSSKSTALGTGELF
TRBV7-9 | 13 | ASSPGHPLTDTQY
TRBV19 | 13 | ASSISHDSNQPQH
TRBV5-1 | 12 | ASRPEAGSTEAF
TRBV7-9 | 12 | ASSLALTYDTQY
TRBV2 | 15 | ASSGLAGDLFYNEQF
TRBV29-1 | 8 | SGQGEEQF
TRBV19 | 11 | ASSDQPGETQY
TRBV6-2/TRBV6-3 | 12 | ASRSLQGNQPQH
TRBV20-1 | 11 | SAQGDRNQPQH
TRBV29-1 | 10 | SVAFSQETQY
TRBV6-5 | 10 | ASSYGTKEQF
TRBV9 | 12 | ASSVASGGTEAF
TRBV2 | 13 | ASSETRTSNYGYT
TRBV11-2 | 14 | ASSRGQGALFAEAF
TRBV7-2 | 10 | ASSHAGKTQY
TRBV20-1 | 11 | SATPDRETEAF
TRBV12-3/TRBV12-4 | 13 | ASGGRPISGNTIY
TRBV15 | 10 | ATSSVYNEQF
TRBV5-5 | 14 | ASSAPPADIYNEQF
TRBV5-1 | 14 | ASSSRRRITYNEQF
TRBV6-5 | 13 | ASSPVPSGANVLT
TRBV27 | 11 | ASSLYSNTEAF
TRBV7-2 | 16 | ASSPRLAGTVKVETQY
TRBV9 | 12 | ASSVQGQNTEAF